This T cell receptor (beta chain) was recorded in a study of CDR3 diversity in severe acne. TCRdb fed the PCR reads into MiXCR, producing one record per CDR3 protein. The sample gives approximately 80,000 distinct CDR3 sequences, under 60% of which show up once; over 11% is in the top ten. With 4 bases removed from V and 3 bases from J, the gap between germline ends came to 30 bases. The CDR3 spans 20 residues. Germline V CDR1 and CDR2: SGHNT, YENEEA. The TCR sequence derives from a male donor in good health, without acne. The J gene is TRBJ1-1, the V gene TRBV11-3, with D perhaps TRBD1 (5 bases). Specimen: blood. The DNA of the CDR3 is TGTGCCAGCAGCTCCGAGGGGAGGGCAACAGCTAACTATGGCTACACTGAAGCTTTCTTT. The encoded protein is CASSSEGRATANYGYTEAFF.